The next 8 T cell receptor beta chains were all read from a single sample in a study of beta chain features in type 1 diabetes. Study-level findings and limits: There was a moderate but significant shortening of TCRB CDR3s in all four CD4+ subsets of Type 1 diabetes patients.

Every isolated RNA sample was fully reverse transcribed, so sequencing captured expressed TCRB transcripts. The protocol was immunoSEQ multiplex PCR, while the TCRdb copy is restricted to in-frame clones and leaves out a portion. The table has more than 550,000 clones, roughly an eighth seen once. These receptors' antigens are unknown. Sequencing used naive CD4+ T cells from blood. These receptors originate from a young man with type 1 diabetes.

This chain connects TRBV7-3 to TRBJ1-6; possible D gene TRBD1, 6 bases. Trimming pared 2 bases from V and 8 bases from J, leaving 13 bases between. The germline CDR1 and CDR2 sequences are SGHTA and FQGTGA. CDR3 length: 15 residues. In DNA form, the CDR3 reads TGTGCCAGCAGCTTACGGGGGCCGGGTTATTCACCCCTCCACTTT. Translated: CASSLRGPGYSPLHF.

Only a few counts were recorded for this clone. J is TRBJ1-2 and V is TRBV28; D call uncertain. The germline V and J ends were trimmed by 8 bases and 4 bases, with 11 bases remaining between them. This CDR3 region has 12 residues. CDR1 and CDR2 from the germline V gene are MDHEN and SYDVKM. CDR3: CASGRQIYGYTF. Written as DNA, the CDR3 is TGTGCCAGCGGGCGGCAGATCTATGGCTACACCTTC.

This clone was observed a few times. The genes are TRBV10-3 and TRBJ1-6; D is unresolved. V was shortened by 0 bases and J by 7 bases, with 10 bases between the two germline ends. From germline, CDR1 is ENHRY and CDR2 SYGVKD. This CDR3 has 15 residues. The CDR3 DNA is TGTGCCATCAGTGAGTCAGAAAGTAGGAATTCACCCCTCCACTTT. As protein: CAISESESRNSPLHF.

About this clone itself: Within the sample, other DNA sequences also encode this same CDR3. Here the CDR3 reads CASSLNTEAFF. The CDR3 bases are TGTGCCAGCAGCTTGAACACTGAAGCTTTCTTT. The rearrangement joins TRBV5-4 to TRBJ1-1; no clear D gene. The ends were cut back, 1 base at V and 2 bases at J, with 0 bases in the middle. Germline CDR1 reads SGHNT; CDR2 reads YYREEE (reference sequence). The CDR3 is made up of 11 amino acids.

V and J are TRBV5-1 and TRBJ2-7; D may correspond to TRBD1 or TRBD2 (5 bases each). CDR3 length: 15 residues. Germline V CDR1 and CDR2: SGHRS, YFSETQ. Trimming pared 0 bases from V and 5 bases from J, leaving 15 bases between. CDR3 in amino acids: CASSLAAVRGDEQYF. The CDR3 DNA reads as TGCGCCAGCAGCTTGGCGGCGGTGAGGGGCGACGAGCAGTACTTC.

The rearrangement links TRBV13 to TRBJ2-3; no firm D call. Between the trimmed V and J ends, which lost 4 bases and 2 bases, there was a span of 13 bases. CDR3 length equals 15 residues. Germline values: CDR1 PRHDT, CDR2 FYEKMQ (reference sequence). The CDR3 bases are TGTGCCAGCAGCTCAGCCCACGGATCCACAGATACGCAGTATTTT. The encoded protein is CASSSAHGSTDTQYF. Full variable domain (missing parts from reference TRBV13 and TRBJ2-3): AAGVIQSPRHLIKEKRETATLKCYPIPRHDTVYWYQQGPGQDPQFLISFYEKMQSDKGSIPDRFSAQQFSDYHSELNMSSLELGDSALYFCASSSAHGSTDTQYFGPGTRLTVL.

This clone was seen only a few times. V usage is TRBV5-1 and J usage is TRBJ2-3, with 8 bases lining up with TRBD2. CDR1 is SGHRS and CDR2 is YFSETQ in the germline V gene. J was trimmed by 3 bases and V by 0 bases; bases with no gene match: 9. The CDR3 totals 17 residues. CDR3 nucleotides: TGCGCCAGCAGCTTGGAGCCGGGACTAGGGTCGACAGATACGCAGTATTTT. Translated, it gives CASSLEPGLGSTDTQYF. Full variable domain (rest looked up from reference TRBV5-1 and TRBJ2-3): KAGVTQTPRYLIKTRGQQVTLSCSPISGHRSVSWYQQTPGQGLQFLFEYFSETQRNKGNFPGRFSGRQFSNSRSEMNVSTLELGDSALYLCASSLEPGLGSTDTQYFGPGTRLTVL.

This clone was detected a few times. The chain combines TRBV7-9 with TRBJ1-5, with D hard to call. There are 12 residues in the CDR3. Germline-derived CDR1 and CDR2 are SEHNR and FQNEAQ (reference sequence). The V end was cut by 1 base, the J end by 5 bases, with 3 bases between. The CDR3 here is CASSLDDQPQHF. In DNA, the CDR3 is TGTGCCAGCAGCTTAGACGATCAGCCCCAGCATTTT.